This entry is about one T cell receptor beta chain. Its matching antigen is unknown. This CDR3 region has 18 residues. Germline V CDR1 and CDR2: LNHDA, SQIVND (reference sequence). The V gene lost 7 bases and the J gene lost 0 bases, with 22 bases spanning the gap. The data are from a study of STAT3 mutations in large granular lymphocyte leukemia. About the study: Roughly half of the longitudinally sequenced T-LGLL patients carried detectable canonical activating STAT3 mutations.

Regarding the study as a whole: In T-cell large granular lymphocyte leukemia, about half of patients showed multiple immunodominant subclonotypes. All newly emerging clones after therapy were STAT3 wild type. Treatment regimens differed across patients between samplings. Clonal expansion was inferred from other time points because no sample existed at each clone's first appearance.

Profiling relied on immunoSEQ multiplex PCR, and the TCRdb table lists in-frame clones only, not all of them. Among tens of thousands of clones, 70% to 90% were seen once, and the ten largest hold approximately 11%. V and J are TRBV19 and TRBJ1-5; D is perhaps TRBD1 (6 bases). The sample was peripheral blood mononuclear cells. The sequence came from a man aged 55 to 69 with T-cell large granular lymphocyte leukemia. Some clones in this sample may be carry-over from other donors' samples. The CDR3 here is CASNRAGGPSDSNQPQHF. The CDR3 bases are TGTGCCAGTAACAGGGCAGGCGGCCCCTCGGATAGCAATCAGCCCCAGCATTTT. Full variable domain (remainder filled in from reference TRBV19 and TRBJ1-5): DGGITQSPKYLFRKEGQNVTLSCEQNLNHDAMYWYRQDPGQGLRLIYYSQIVNDFQKGDIAEGYSVSREKKESFPLTVTSAQKNPTAFYLCASNRAGGPSDSNQPQHFGDGTRLSIL.